One and the same sample provided the 5 T cell receptor beta chains below, sequenced in a study of brain T cells in children with intractable seizures. Clones were read by immunoSEQ multiplex PCR, and TCRdb kept only the in-frame ones, dropping some. The sample has 88,000 or so clones, 90% to 95% seen once. The sample was peripheral blood, taken at surgery. The receptors originated from a girl aged 2 to 10 with Rasmussen encephalitis and intractable seizures.

This clone was seen only once. The chain recombines TRBV11-3 with TRBJ2-2; perhaps TRBD1 as D (5 bases). V dropped 3 bases and J dropped 0 bases, with 5 bases sitting between them. Germline-derived CDR1 and CDR2 are SGHNT and YENEEA. CDR3 size: 14 residues. CDR3 amino acids: CASSLTANTGELFF. Written as DNA, the CDR3 is TGTGCCAGCAGCTTGACAGCGAACACCGGGGAGCTGTTTTTT.

This CDR3 reads CASSLVGREQFF. The CDR3 DNA is TGCGCCAGCAGCTTGGTGGGTCGGGAGCAGTTCTTC. The chain uses TRBV5-1 and TRBJ2-1; no firm D call. V was clipped by 0 bases and J by 10 bases, with 8 bases between them. CDR1 and CDR2 (germline): SGHRS, YFSETQ. The CDR3 runs to 12 residues.

The CDR3 nucleotides are TGTGCCAGCAGAGCTCAGAGAGTTCCCGGCGAGCAGTACTTC. Translated, it gives CASRAQRVPGEQYF. The chain couples TRBV6-5 to TRBJ2-7; no definite D call. In germline, CDR1 is MNHEY, CDR2 SVGAGI. The ends were cut back, 6 bases at V and 6 bases at J, with 18 bases in the middle. The length of the CDR3 is 14 residues.

The chain has TRBV19 and TRBJ1-1; TRBD1 aligns across 7 bases. The length of the CDR3 is 14 residues. CDR1 and CDR2 (germline): LNHDA, SQIVND (reference sequence). V lost 5 bases and J lost 4; bases outside the gene matches: 7. In nucleotides, the CDR3 is TGTGCCAGTAGTTCTAGGGGGCGGGGCACTGAAGCTTTCTTT. This sequence encodes CASSSRGRGTEAFF.

In this sample, this clone turned up a few times. The chain has TRBV2 and TRBJ2-7; D possibly corresponds to TRBD1 (5 bases). V gave up 3 bases and J gave up 3 bases, with 12 bases separating them. This CDR3 has 14 amino acids. The germline V gene has CDR1 SNHLY and CDR2 FYNNEI. The CDR3 coding sequence is TGTGCCAGCAGTGAGTTAGGGGCCCTCTACGAGCAGTACTTC. Its translation is CASSELGALYEQYF.